One and the same sample provided the 4 T cell receptor beta chains below, sequenced in a study of CD8 T cells in ankylosing spondylitis. These receptors' targets are unknown. MiXCR, applied by TCRdb to the 5' RACE reads, yields one record per CDR3 protein. The table records 650,000 to 800,000 distinct CDR3 sequences, 15% to 20% of them present only once. Whole-study results and caveats: Ankylosing spondylitis blood appeared to be characterized by a TCR beta motif of 8 or 9 highly homologous variants.

Material for sequencing was blood, either unsorted or a sorted T cell fraction (not recorded which). The receptors stem from a male donor with ankylosing spondylitis.

Only a few counts were recorded for this clonotype. The J gene is TRBJ2-1, the V gene TRBV7-3; D might be TRBD2 (6 bases). Germline CDR1 SGHTA, CDR2 FQGTGA. The CDR3 is 13 amino acids. The ends were cut back, 3 bases at V and 9 bases at J, with 12 bases in the middle. This chain's CDR3 is CASSFATAGEQFF. The CDR3 region has the DNA TGTGCCAGCAGCTTTGCGACAGCGGGTGAGCAGTTCTTC.

The chain recombines TRBV7-2 with TRBJ1-5; D not resolved. The CDR3 covers 13 residues. Germline loops: CDR1 SGHTA, CDR2 FQGNSA. Trimming removed 5 bases from V and 11 bases from J, with 16 bases in between. CDR3 in amino acids: CASSLDNGVAQHF. CDR3 in DNA: TGTGCCAGCAGCCTTGACAACGGAGTTGCCCAGCATTTT.

The chain links TRBV29-1 to TRBJ2-3; tentative D call: TRBD2 (6 bases). Germline V gene lookup returns CDR1 SQVTM and CDR2 ANQGSEA. This CDR3 region has 11 residues. Trimming removed 8 bases from V and 9 bases from J, with 15 bases in between. CDR3 sequence: CSLERVGTQYF. The CDR3 coding sequence is TGCAGCCTCGAGCGGGTAGGAACGCAGTATTTT.

This clonotype was counted only a few times. The chain links TRBV11-2 to TRBJ2-3, with a weak D call TRBD1 (6 bases). The CDR3 runs 15 residues. Germline lookup yields CDR1 SGHAT and CDR2 FQNNGV. V dropped 5 bases and J dropped 2 bases, with 14 bases sitting between them. For the CDR3, the DNA is TGTGCCAGCAGCCTACAGGGTAGGGTCACAGATACGCAGTATTTT. Protein sequence: CASSLQGRVTDTQYF.